The entry below describes one T cell receptor (beta chain). In the authors' methods: How many nucleated cells were present was estimated from reference gene primer amplification. Measured with immunoSEQ multiplex PCR; TCRdb has only the in-frame clones, and not every one. V and J calls plus clone size are reproduced from that table; the DNA served to infer D and trimming. This sample has some 60,000 clones; less than 85% occur once, and the top ten carry roughly 18%. The sample originates from a study of blood T cell repertoires in COVID-19. Across the whole study: The analysed material was cDNA or gDNA that came from T cells, B-cell-depleted T cells, or PBMCs.

CDR3 length equals 13 residues. The germline V gene has CDR1 KGHDR and CDR2 SFDVKD. Trimming left V 5 bases short and J 7 bases short, with 13 bases between. Sequencing used peripheral blood. The TCR comes from a woman between 45 and 60 years old with active or convalescent COVID-19. The rearrangement joins TRBV24-1 to TRBJ2-5; tentatively, D is TRBD2 (5 bases). CDR3 amino acids: CATSGLSGGTQYF. DNA of the CDR3: TGTGCCACCAGTGGTCTCTCCGGAGGGACCCAGTACTTC.